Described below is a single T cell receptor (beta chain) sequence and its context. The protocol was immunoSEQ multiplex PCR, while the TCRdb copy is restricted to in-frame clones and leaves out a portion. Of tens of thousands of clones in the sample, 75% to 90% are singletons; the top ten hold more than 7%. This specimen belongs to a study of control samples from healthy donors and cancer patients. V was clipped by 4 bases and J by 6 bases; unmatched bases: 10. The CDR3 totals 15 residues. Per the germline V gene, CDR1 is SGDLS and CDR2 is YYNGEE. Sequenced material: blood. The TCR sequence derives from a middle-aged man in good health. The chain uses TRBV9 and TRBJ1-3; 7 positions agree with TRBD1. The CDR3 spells CASSTTTGTENTIYF. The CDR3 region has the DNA TGTGCCAGCAGCACCACCACCGGGACAGAAAACACCATATATTTT.